Below are 2 T cell receptor beta chains sequenced from a single sample in a study of human T cells and chemical hapten exposure. As to time point: patch test 1, 2 weeks after DPC sensitization. Treatment reported: therapeutic diphenylcyclopropenone sensitization with weekly scalp DPC. TCRdb analysed the RACE reads with MiXCR anew, one entry per CDR3 protein. The data show tens of thousands of distinct CDR3 sequences, with 30% to 35% seen just once and about 10% held by the top ten. Material: whole blood, obtained in connection with sensitization to the hapten diphenylcyclopropenone (DPC). These receptors were collected from a man aged 35 to 55 with alopecia areata. Some clones in this sample may be carry-over from other donors' samples.

V usage is TRBV24-1 and J usage is TRBJ2-2; D is possibly TRBD1 or TRBD2 (5 bases each). Trimming removed 0 bases from V and 6 bases from J, with 10 bases in between. Germline CDR1 KGHDR, CDR2 SFDVKD. This CDR3 is 15 amino acids long. The CDR3, as DNA: TGTGCCACCAGTGATTTGGATTCGGGGCCCGGGGAGCTGTTTTTT. Its protein product is CATSDLDSGPGELFF.

The rearrangement uses TRBV7-2 and TRBJ2-1; D not certain. Trimming took off 5 bases at V and 9 bases at J, with 8 bases between the two ends. Germline V gene sequence: CDR1 SGHTA, CDR2 FQGNSA. The CDR3 runs 11 residues. CDR3 in DNA: TGTGCCAGCAGCCCCTATGGTGAGCAGTTCTTC. Its translation is CASSPYGEQFF.